Shown below are 22 T cell receptor beta chains from a single sample sequenced in a study of blood T cell repertoires in COVID-19. Generated by immunoSEQ multiplex PCR, the TCRdb table keeps only in-frame clones and is missing some. Of under 300,000 clones listed, roughly 90% are singletons. The sequenced material came from peripheral blood. The receptors come from a woman in her 40s who had recovered from COVID-19.

The chain recombines TRBV7-9 with TRBJ2-1; no definite D call. V was cut by 1 base and J by 7 bases, with 14 bases left in between. The germline V gene encodes CDR1 SEHNR and CDR2 FQNEAQ (reference sequence). CDR3 size: 15 residues. DNA for the CDR3: TGTGCCAGCAGCTTAGATTTAGGTCCGAGGAATGAGCAGTTCTTC. As protein: CASSLDLGPRNEQFF. Full variable domain (rest looked up from reference TRBV7-9 and TRBJ2-1): DTGVSQNPRHKITKRGQNVTFRCDPISEHNRLYWYRQTLGQGPEFLTYFQNEAQLEKSRLLSDRFSAERPKGSFSTLEIQRTEQGDSAMYLCASSLDLGPRNEQFFGPGTRLTVL.

The rearrangement uses TRBV5-4 and TRBJ2-3, with 12 bases fitting TRBD2. The trim removed 9 bases at V and 6 bases at J, leaving 20 bases unmatched. The CDR3 totals 18 residues. Germline values: CDR1 SGHNT, CDR2 YYREEE (reference sequence). The CDR3 is CATTLPTSGGLRGDTQYF. In nucleotides, the CDR3 is TGTGCCACCACTCTGCCGACTAGCGGGGGACTAAGGGGTGATACGCAGTATTTT.

The chain recombines TRBV6-1 with TRBJ2-7; the D gene is possibly TRBD1 (6 bases). The CDR3 has 14 residues. Trimming left V 5 bases short and J 1 base short, with 12 bases between. The germline V gene has CDR1 MNHNS and CDR2 SASEGT. The CDR3 reads CASSPRDISYEQYF. CDR3 in DNA: TGTGCCAGCAGTCCCCGGGACATATCCTACGAGCAGTACTTC.

The genes are TRBV10-3 and TRBJ1-2, with D unclear. Trimming stripped 0 bases from V and 8 bases from J, with 16 bases between. This CDR3 region has 15 residues. Germline-derived CDR1 and CDR2 are ENHRY and SYGVKD. CDR3 DNA: TGTGCCATCAGTGAGTCGCTGTGGAATCTCGGGGGCTACACCTTC. Amino acids: CAISESLWNLGGYTF.

There are a few counts of this clone. The chain joins TRBV12-3 or TRBV12-4 to TRBJ2-3, with 7 bases identical to TRBD2. After removal of 9 bases from V and 4 bases from J, the junction contained 4 bases not matched to a gene. There are 12 residues in the CDR3. CDR3 residues: CASTAGADTQYF. Here the CDR3 DNA reads TGTGCCAGTACGGCGGGGGCAGATACGCAGTATTTT.

This chain links TRBV27 with TRBJ2-7, with D possibly matching TRBD1 (5 bases). Germline V CDR1 and CDR2: MNHEY, SMNVEV (reference sequence). V lost 5 bases, J lost 0 bases, and 14 bases lay in between. This CDR3 is built from 15 residues. The CDR3, as DNA: TGTGCCAGCAGTCCCCGGACACCGAGCTCCTACGAGCAGTACTTC. Encoded protein: CASSPRTPSSYEQYF.

The chain couples TRBV7-9 to TRBJ2-1; no clear D. This CDR3 has 11 residues. The V and J ends lost 5 bases and 9 bases respectively, with 8 bases between them. Germline CDR1 SEHNR, CDR2 FQNEAQ (reference sequence). The CDR3 nucleotides read TGTGCCAGCAGCCCGGTCGGTGAGCAGTTCTTC. Its protein is CASSPVGEQFF.

The rearrangement links TRBV29-1 to TRBJ1-5; possible D gene TRBD1, 5 bases. V gave up 5 bases and J gave up 4 bases, with 15 bases separating them. The CDR3 consists of 14 residues. Per the germline V gene, CDR1 is SQVTM and CDR2 is ANQGSEA. This CDR3 reads CSVSGDVGNQPQHF. The CDR3 coding sequence is TGCAGCGTTTCGGGGGATGTGGGTAATCAGCCCCAGCATTTT.

This clone was detected a few times. DNA of the CDR3: TGTGCCAGCAGCGTAGATCCACAGAGCTATGGCTACACCTTC. Translation gives CASSVDPQSYGYTF. The V and J genes are TRBV9 and TRBJ1-2, with D hard to call. Germline V lookup: CDR1 SGDLS, CDR2 YYNGEE. The CDR3 covers 14 residues. Trimming took 0 bases from V and 4 from J, leaving 10 bases between them.

This chain connects TRBV10-3 to TRBJ1-2; possibly TRBD1 for D (5 bases). The CDR3 covers 13 residues. The V gene's germline CDR1 is ENHRY and CDR2 SYGVKD. The germline V and J ends were trimmed by 4 bases and 8 bases, with 14 bases remaining between them. This CDR3 reads CAISAGRADGYTF. CDR3 nucleotides: TGTGCCATCAGTGCGGGCAGGGCGGACGGCTACACCTTC.

Here the CDR3 DNA reads TGTGCCAGTAGAGAGAATCAGGGGGCACTTCCGTGGCTGGGTGAAAAACTGTTTTTT. Translated: CASRENQGALPWLGEKLFF. The chain carries TRBV19 and TRBJ1-4, with 8 bases fitting TRBD1. This CDR3 comprises 19 residues. CDR1 LNHDA and CDR2 SQIVND come from the germline V gene (reference sequence). The V and J ends lost 6 bases and 7 bases, in that order; junction bases with no gene match: 22.

The chain uses TRBV29-1 and TRBJ1-3; TRBD1 matches at 9 bases. The CDR3 spans 14 residues. V gave up 4 bases and J gave up 2 bases; unmatched junction bases: 3. Germline V lookup: CDR1 SQVTM, CDR2 ANQGSEA. The CDR3 nucleotides are TGCAGCGTTGGGGACAGGGAGACTGGAAACACCATATATTTT. Translated, it gives CSVGDRETGNTIYF.

The V and J genes are TRBV4-2 and TRBJ2-7; TRBD2 agrees at 8 bases. Germline V CDR1 and CDR2: LGHNA, YNFKEQ. This CDR3 is 15 amino acids long. With V trimmed by 1 base and J by 0 bases, 2 bases remained unmatched. CDR3 amino acids: CASSQGLAGSYEQYF. The CDR3 DNA is TGTGCCAGCAGCCAAGGGCTAGCGGGCTCCTACGAGCAGTACTTC.

The chain recombines TRBV7-3 with TRBJ1-3; D remains unclear. Germline V gene lookup returns CDR1 SGHTA and CDR2 FQGTGA. The CDR3 contains 14 residues. V was cut by 5 bases and J by 1 base, with 9 bases left in between. The CDR3 DNA is TGTGCCAGCAGCCCCGGTCATTCTGGAAACACCATATATTTT. As protein: CASSPGHSGNTIYF.

V and J are TRBV4-3 and TRBJ1-1, with TRBD1 identical over 7 bases. From germline, CDR1 is LGHNA and CDR2 YSLEER. The trim removed 2 bases at V and 3 bases at J, leaving 3 bases unmatched. The CDR3 extends over 14 amino acids. The CDR3, as DNA: TGCGCCAGCAGCCAAATAGACAGGGACACTGAAGCTTTCTTT. Translating it yields CASSQIDRDTEAFF.

The V and J genes are TRBV6-5 and TRBJ2-2; the match to TRBD2 covers 10 bases. Germline CDR1 MNHEY, CDR2 SVGAGI. The CDR3 has 15 residues. Trimming cost V 8 bases and J 6 bases; bases outside gene matches: 9. The CDR3 spells CASGQGLAVPGELFF. CDR3 sequence (DNA): TGTGCCAGCGGACAAGGACTAGCGGTCCCCGGGGAGCTGTTTTTT.

The CDR3 nucleotides read TGTGCCAGCAGCTTAGACTTCGGCAGGGTGTACGGAAACACCATATATTTT. This gives the protein CASSLDFGRVYGNTIYF. The chain links TRBV7-9 to TRBJ1-3; the D gene is possibly TRBD1 (5 bases). Germline V gives CDR1 SEHNR, CDR2 FQNEAQ (reference sequence). The CDR3 runs to 17 residues. V lost 1 base and J lost 4, with 17 bases in between.

This clone appeared a few times. The chain has TRBV5-6 and TRBJ1-4; TRBD1 is a possible D gene (6 bases). This CDR3 contains 12 residues. V shed 4 bases and J shed 10 bases, with 11 bases lying between them. The germline CDR1 and CDR2 sequences are SGHDT and YYEEEE. DNA of the CDR3: TGTGCCAGCAGCATGACAGGATCAAAACTGTTTTTT. Translated: CASSMTGSKLFF. The full variable domain, in which reference TRBV5-6 and TRBJ1-4 provide the parts outside the CDR3, is DAGVTQSPTHLIKTRGQQVTLRCSPKSGHDTVSWYQQALGQGPQFIFQYYEEEERQRGNFPDRFSGHQFPNYSSELNVNALLLGDSALYLCASSMTGSKLFFGSGTQLSVL.

The chain carries TRBV24-1 and TRBJ2-2, with 8 bases fitting TRBD1. CDR1 and CDR2 from the germline V gene are KGHDR and SFDVKD. The CDR3 has 17 residues. V was pared by 1 base and J by 5 bases, with 8 bases of the junction left unmatched. The CDR3 DNA reads as TGTGCCACCAGTGATTTTGAACAGGGGGTAAGGACCGGGGAGCTGTTTTTT. This codes for CATSDFEQGVRTGELFF.

This clone was seen a single time. The chain carries TRBV18 and TRBJ1-1, with 10 bases that match TRBD1. V dropped 3 bases and J dropped 0; count of bases not matched to a gene: 4. Per germline, CDR1 KGHSH and CDR2 LQKENI. This CDR3 has 16 amino acids. In nucleotides, the CDR3 is TGTGCCAGCTCACCGGGACAGGGGAGCCTGAACACTGAAGCTTTCTTT. This sequence encodes CASSPGQGSLNTEAFF.

This chain joins TRBV27 and TRBJ2-1, with 9 bases fitting TRBD2. Germline assignment: CDR1 MNHEY and CDR2 SMNVEV (reference sequence). The CDR3 has 15 residues. The V segment lost 4 bases and the J segment 7 bases; nucleotides outside the gene matches: 8. CDR3 bases: TGTGCCAGCAGTTCGTTAGCGGGGGCAAGGAATGAGCAGTTCTTC. This codes for CASSSLAGARNEQFF.

This clone was recorded only once. The chain uses TRBV5-6 and TRBJ2-7, with D possibly matching TRBD2 (5 bases). Trimming took off 0 bases at V and 5 bases at J, with 15 bases between the two ends. Germline CDR1 SGHDT, CDR2 YYEEEE. CDR3 length equals 15 residues. CDR3 region: CASSLGQEVRHEQYF. In nucleotides, the CDR3 is TGTGCCAGCAGCTTGGGGCAGGAGGTTAGGCACGAGCAGTACTTC.